This T cell receptor (beta chain) emerged from a study of blood T cell repertoires in COVID-19. Study summary: There were acute and convalescent COVID-19 samples, and they came from the United States, Italy and Spain. T cells, B-cell-depleted T cells, or PBMCs provided the cDNA or gDNA that served as material.

Per the study methods: Amplified reference gene primers provided the basis for estimating nucleated cell counts. The method was immunoSEQ multiplex PCR; TCRdb's version includes in-frame clones alone and lacks a portion of them. That table furnishes V, J and clone size, whereas the DNA furnished D and trimming. Of about 51,000 clones listed, approximately 86% are singletons. V dropped 0 bases and J dropped 4 bases, with 8 bases sitting between them. The length of the CDR3 is 14 residues. CDR1 is SGHDT and CDR2 is YYEEEE in the germline V gene. The source is a man older than 75 with active COVID-19. Sequencing input: peripheral blood. The chain uses TRBV5-6 and TRBJ1-5, with no clear D. This chain's CDR3 is CASSLGQLNQPQHF. The CDR3 DNA is TGTGCCAGCAGCTTGGGTCAGTTGAATCAGCCCCAGCATTTT.